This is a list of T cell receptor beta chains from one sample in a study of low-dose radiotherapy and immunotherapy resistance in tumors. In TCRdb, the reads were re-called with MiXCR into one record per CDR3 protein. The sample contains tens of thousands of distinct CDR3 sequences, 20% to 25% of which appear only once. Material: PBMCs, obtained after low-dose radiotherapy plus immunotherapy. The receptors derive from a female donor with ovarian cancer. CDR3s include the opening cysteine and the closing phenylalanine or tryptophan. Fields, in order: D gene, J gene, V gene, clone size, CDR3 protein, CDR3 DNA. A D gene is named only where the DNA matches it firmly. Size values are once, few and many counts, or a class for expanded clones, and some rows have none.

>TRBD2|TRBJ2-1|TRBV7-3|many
CASSEGGLAGMISSYNEQFF
TGTGCCAGCAGCGAAGGGGGGCTAGCGGGTATGATTAGCTCCTACAATGAGCAGTTCTTC
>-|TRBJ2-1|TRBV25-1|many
CASSERFGAGYNEQFF
TGTGCCAGCAGTGAAAGGTTCGGGGCAGGATACAATGAGCAGTTCTTC
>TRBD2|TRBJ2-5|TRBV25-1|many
CASRGLAGEETQYF
TGTGCCAGCAGGGGACTAGCGGGGGAAGAGACCCAGTACTTC
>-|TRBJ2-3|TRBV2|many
CASSESPHRGDTQYF
TGTGCCAGCAGTGAAAGTCCCCACCGAGGCGATACGCAGTATTTT
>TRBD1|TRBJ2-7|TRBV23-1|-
CASSQSGTVTYEQYF
TGCGCCAGCAGTCAATCTGGGACAGTAACCTACGAGCAGTACTTC
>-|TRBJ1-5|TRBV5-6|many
CASSLSQSQPQHF
TGTGCCAGCAGCTTGTCGCAATCTCAGCCCCAGCATTTT
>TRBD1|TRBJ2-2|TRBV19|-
CASSSRTGGELFF
TGTGCCAGTAGCTCACGGACAGGCGGGGAGCTGTTTTTT
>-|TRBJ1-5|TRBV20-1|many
CSAQTGDQPQHF
TGCAGTGCGCAGACAGGAGATCAGCCCCAGCATTTT
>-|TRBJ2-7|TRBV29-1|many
CSVQGHRGEQYF
TGCAGCGTTCAGGGCCATCGGGGGGAGCAGTACTTC
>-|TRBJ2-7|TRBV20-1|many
CSTARTTSYEQYF
TGCAGCACCGCTCGGACAACTTCCTACGAGCAGTACTTC
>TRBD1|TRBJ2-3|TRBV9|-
CASSLWDRGLPTDTQYF
TGTGCCAGCAGCCTTTGGGACAGGGGGTTACCCACAGATACGCAGTATTTT
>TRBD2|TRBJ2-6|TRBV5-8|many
CASSRSAGVPGANVLTF
TGTGCCAGCAGCCGGTCGGCGGGGGTGCCTGGGGCCAACGTCCTGACTTTC
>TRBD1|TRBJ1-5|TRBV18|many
CASSRDRSHQPQHF
TGTGCCAGCTCGAGGGACAGGAGCCATCAGCCCCAGCATTTT
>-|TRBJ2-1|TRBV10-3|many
CAISESVGTGSGTYEQFF
TGTGCCATCAGTGAGTCGGTCGGGACCGGGAGTGGTACCTATGAGCAGTTCTTC
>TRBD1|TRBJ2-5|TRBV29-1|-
CSVVKGAGETQYF
TGCAGCGTTGTTAAGGGGGCAGGGGAGACCCAGTACTTC
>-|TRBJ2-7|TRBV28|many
CASSPVGGNRDEQYF
TGTGCCAGCAGCCCAGTGGGGGGAAATCGGGACGAGCAGTACTTC
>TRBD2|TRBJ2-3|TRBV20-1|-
CSVESGGRVTDTQYF
TGCAGTGTAGAGAGCGGGGGCAGGGTCACAGATACGCAGTATTTT